This TCR beta chain stems from a study of CD8 T cells in Susac syndrome. Details on this clonotype: Its antigen is not identified.

Reverse transcription used about 0.45 to 1 ug RNA and random hexamers. TCR beta CDR3 was amplified by immunoSEQ covering 54 Vbeta and 13 Jbeta. One entry per CDR3 protein results from TCRdb running MiXCR on the immunoSEQ multiplex PCR reads. The sample records about 200,000 distinct CDR3 sequences, more than 90% being singletons. Study observations and caveats: In its TCR sequencing and HLA analysis, the study acknowledged that the number of individuals was relatively small.

The CDR3 totals 14 residues. Deletions cut 6 bases from V and 2 bases from J, with 13 bases between. The authors carried out high-throughput sequencing of TCR beta. They applied it to CD8+ and CD4+ T cells obtained from blood. Stable or active relapsing-remitting multiple sclerosis, untreated and meeting revised McDonald criteria, defined the controls. This clonotype was obtained from a human donor with multiple sclerosis. The chain employs TRBV12-3 or TRBV12-4 and TRBJ2-5; tentative D call: TRBD1 (6 bases). Sequenced material: CD4+ T cells from PBMCs. CDR3 protein: CASSYPGTQETQYF. The CDR3 region has the DNA TGTGCCAGCAGCTACCCGGGGACACAAGAGACCCAGTACTTC.